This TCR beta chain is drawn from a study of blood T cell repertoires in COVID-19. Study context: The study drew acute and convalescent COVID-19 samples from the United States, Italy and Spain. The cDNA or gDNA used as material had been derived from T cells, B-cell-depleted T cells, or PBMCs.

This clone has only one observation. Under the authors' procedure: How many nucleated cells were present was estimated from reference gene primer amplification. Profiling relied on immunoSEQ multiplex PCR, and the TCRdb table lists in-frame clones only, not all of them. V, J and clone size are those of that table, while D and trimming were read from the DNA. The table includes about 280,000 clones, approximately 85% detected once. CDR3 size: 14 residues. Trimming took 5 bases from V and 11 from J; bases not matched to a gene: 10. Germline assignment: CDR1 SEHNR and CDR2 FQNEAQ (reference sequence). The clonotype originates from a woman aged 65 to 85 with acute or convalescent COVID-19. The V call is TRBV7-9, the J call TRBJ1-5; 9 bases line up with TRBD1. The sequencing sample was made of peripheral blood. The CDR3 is CASSQGQGNPAQHF. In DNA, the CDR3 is TGTGCCAGCAGCCAGGGACAGGGTAATCCGGCCCAGCATTTT.